The 26 T cell receptor beta chains reported below all come from one sample, sequenced in a study of blood T cell repertoires in COVID-19 (dated by TCRdb to between 2020 and 2021). The library was prepared using the immunoSEQ multiplex PCR assay. TCRdb holds this immuneACCESS table with in-frame rearrangements only. Some clones are missing; in checked studies, unresolved V genes explain under half, and the rest has no known cause. In this sample the table shows about 150,000 clones, approximately 86% of which occur a single time. The ten biggest clones cover 6.5% to 7.5% of the sample. Sequencing was performed on peripheral blood. The receptors were gathered from an elderly man with COVID-19, enrolled during active disease.

The sample holds one count of this clone. This chain joins TRBV25-1 and TRBJ1-6; 10 bases are shared with TRBD1. Trimming cost V 3 bases and J 9 bases; bases outside gene matches: 5. CDR1 is MGHDK, CDR2 SYGVNS, per germline. The CDR3 spans 15 residues. The chain's CDR3 is CASSDFGQGGSPLHF. CDR3 bases: TGTGCCAGCAGTGACTTTGGACAGGGGGGTTCACCCCTCCACTTT.

This rearrangement joins TRBV27 to TRBJ1-5; D is unresolved. CDR1 MNHEY and CDR2 SMNVEV come from the germline V gene (reference sequence). This CDR3 has 13 residues. V was pared by 3 bases and J by 9 bases, with 12 bases between. CDR3 bases: TGTGCCAGCAGTTTTGTAGATGCGGGGCCCCAGCATTTT. Its protein is CASSFVDAGPQHF.

The chain recombines TRBV2 with TRBJ2-5, with 7 bases lining up with TRBD2. CDR3 length: 14 amino acids. The V gene's germline CDR1 is SNHLY and CDR2 FYNNEI. The junction had 3 bases not matched to a gene; V was cut back by 5 bases and J by 0 bases. The CDR3 sequence: CASSLSGDQETQYF. DNA of the CDR3: TGTGCCAGCAGTCTCAGCGGGGACCAAGAGACCCAGTACTTC.

V is TRBV2 and J is TRBJ1-3; 8 bases line up with TRBD1. V shed 4 bases and J 4 bases; nucleotides not matched to a gene: 3. The germline V gene has CDR1 SNHLY and CDR2 FYNNEI. CDR3 size: 14 residues. CDR3 in DNA: TGTGCCAGCAGTGTTCGACAGGGGGGAAACACCATATATTTT. It translates to CASSVRQGGNTIYF. Combining the CDR3 with reference TRBV2 and TRBJ1-3 gives the whole variable domain EPEVTQTPSHQVTQMGQEVILRCVPISNHLYFYWYRQILGQKVEFLVSFYNNEISEKSEIFDDQFSVERPDGSNFTLKIRSTKLEDSAMYFCASSVRQGGNTIYFGEGSWLTVV.

This clone showed up just a few times. J is TRBJ1-2 and V is TRBV19, with TRBD1 matching over 7 bases. Trimming took 5 bases from V and 0 from J; bases not matched to a gene: 12. Per the germline V gene, CDR1 is LNHDA and CDR2 is SQIVND (reference sequence). The CDR3 has 17 amino acids. The CDR3 spells CASSPLGTATSNYGYTF. CDR3 DNA: TGTGCCAGTAGTCCTCTTGGGACAGCCACCTCTAACTATGGCTACACCTTC.

J is TRBJ1-4 and V is TRBV24-1; 7 nucleotides match TRBD1. V was clipped by 4 bases and J by 7 bases; unmatched bases: 14. The CDR3 is 17 amino acids. Germline CDR1 is KGHDR and CDR2 is SFDVKD. The CDR3 reads CATSDPTGPAQSEKLFF. The CDR3 bases are TGTGCCACCAGTGACCCGACAGGGCCCGCGCAGAGTGAAAAACTGTTTTTT.

The chain uses TRBV16 and TRBJ1-6; possible D gene TRBD1, 6 bases. V was cut by 0 bases and J by 13 bases, with 16 bases left in between. Germline V gene sequence: CDR1 KGHSY, CDR2 FQNENV. The CDR3 covers 15 residues. For the CDR3, the DNA is TGTGCCAGCAGCCAATCGATCAGGGGTTCGGCGCCCCTCCACTTT. Its translation: CASSQSIRGSAPLHF.

This clone was observed a few times. V is TRBV5-1 and J is TRBJ1-6; D might be TRBD1 (5 bases). V lost 0 bases and J lost 10, with 11 bases in between. Germline CDR1 and CDR2: SGHRS and YFSETQ. CDR3 size: 14 residues. CDR3 protein: CASSLVGGNSPLHF. The CDR3 DNA reads TGCGCCAGCAGCTTGGTGGGGGGTAACTCACCCCTCCACTTT.

By share, this clone counts as medium-sized. CDR3 residues: CASSLAIPNTEAFF. In DNA form, the CDR3 reads TGCGCCAGCAGCTTGGCCATCCCGAACACTGAAGCTTTCTTT. This chain joins TRBV5-1 and TRBJ1-1; D unresolved. V lost 0 bases, J lost 1 base, and 7 bases lay in between. CDR3 size: 14 residues. Germline V CDR1 and CDR2: SGHRS, YFSETQ.

The rearrangement links TRBV25-1 to TRBJ1-1, with a weak D call TRBD1 (5 bases). Trimming stripped 5 bases from V and 5 bases from J, with 24 bases between. This CDR3 contains 17 residues. CDR1 is MGHDK and CDR2 is SYGVNS in the germline V gene. The CDR3 DNA sequence: TGTGCCAGCAGTCCACACCCTCGACAGTCCAGTGGGACTGAAGCTTTCTTT. Translating it yields CASSPHPRQSSGTEAFF.

The chain couples TRBV19 to TRBJ2-7, with D hard to call. There are 12 residues in the CDR3. V gave up 5 bases and J gave up 3 bases, with 8 bases separating them. CDR1 and CDR2 from the germline V gene are LNHDA and SQIVND (reference sequence). This chain's CDR3 is CASSYRDYEQYF. CDR3 DNA: TGTGCCAGTAGTTACAGAGACTACGAGCAGTACTTC.

In this sample, this clone turned up a few times. The chain recombines TRBV27 with TRBJ2-7, with 10 bases matching TRBD2. V gave up 5 bases and J gave up 4 bases; unmatched junction bases: 2. This CDR3 is built from 13 residues. The germline CDR1 and CDR2 sequences are MNHEY and SMNVEV (reference sequence). CDR3: CASSRTSGYEQYF. The CDR3 DNA reads TGTGCCAGCAGTCGGACTAGCGGTTACGAGCAGTACTTC.

This clone has just one count. The chain combines TRBV15 with TRBJ2-5, with TRBD2 matching 8 bases. CDR3 size: 17 residues. V dropped 3 bases and J dropped 4; count of bases not matched to a gene: 13. The germline V gene encodes CDR1 LNHNV and CDR2 YYDKDF (reference sequence). As DNA, the CDR3 is TGTGCCACCAGCAGGACCGGGACTAGAATCGCAGGAGAGACCCAGTACTTC. Translated, it gives CATSRTGTRIAGETQYF.

V and J are TRBV27 and TRBJ1-1; 9 nucleotides align to TRBD1. CDR1 and CDR2 (germline): MNHEY, SMNVEV (reference sequence). V was clipped by 1 base and J by 1 base; unmatched bases: 13. The CDR3 is 19 residues long. This CDR3 reads CASSLYPPTSGQGNTEAFF. The DNA of the CDR3 is TGTGCCAGCAGTTTATACCCCCCAACGTCGGGACAGGGGAACACTGAAGCTTTCTTT.

The V call is TRBV5-5, the J call TRBJ2-1; 9 bases line up with TRBD1. V lost 0 bases, J lost 8 bases, and 6 bases stayed unmatched. Germline assignment: CDR1 SGHKS and CDR2 YYEKEE (reference sequence). The CDR3 is made up of 15 amino acids. CDR3 sequence (DNA): TGTGCCAGCAGCTTGGAATGGACAGGGGACTATGAGCAGTTCTTC. It codes for CASSLEWTGDYEQFF.

The chain is built from TRBV3-1 (or the pseudogene TRBV3-2) and TRBJ1-3; possible D gene TRBD1, 5 bases. The V gene's germline CDR1 is LGHDT and CDR2 YNNKEL (reference sequence). This CDR3 is 15 amino acids long. V lost 4 bases to trimming and J lost 3 bases, with 13 bases between them. The CDR3 DNA is TGTGCCAGCAGCCGTTTATGGGGGGATGGAAACACCATATATTTT. It translates to CASSRLWGDGNTIYF.

The chain recombines TRBV15 with TRBJ2-5; D is unclear. The CDR3 runs 13 residues. Germline values: CDR1 LNHNV, CDR2 YYDKDF (reference sequence). V was cut by 0 bases and J by 5 bases, with 7 bases left in between. The CDR3 sequence is CATSRDRVETQYF. CDR3 in DNA: TGTGCCACCAGCAGAGATCGGGTGGAGACCCAGTACTTC.

The table lists this clone with a count of one. This rearrangement joins TRBV4-2 to TRBJ1-2; 12 bases agree with TRBD1. The germline gives CDR1 LGHNA, CDR2 YNFKEQ. The CDR3 contains 16 residues. The ends lost 6 bases at V and 4 bases at J; junction bases unmatched: 9. CDR3: CASSPGTGGKGYGYTF. CDR3 sequence (DNA): TGTGCCAGCAGTCCCGGGACAGGGGGCAAAGGCTATGGCTACACCTTC.

The chain is built from TRBV5-6 and TRBJ2-1; TRBD2 matches at 14 bases. J was trimmed by 8 bases and V by 1 base; bases with no gene match: 8. CDR1 and CDR2 (germline): SGHDT, YYEEEE. The CDR3 is made up of 17 amino acids. CDR3 in amino acids: CASSLRTSGGPGDEQFF. The CDR3, as DNA: TGTGCCAGCAGCTTGCGGACTAGCGGGGGGCCTGGGGATGAGCAGTTCTTC.

The chain combines TRBV6-2 or TRBV6-3 with TRBJ1-1, with a possible D match to TRBD1 (5 bases). Germline V gene data show CDR1 as MNHEY and CDR2 as SVGEGT. Between the trimmed V and J ends, which lost 5 bases and 3 bases, there was a span of 7 bases. This CDR3 has 12 residues. CDR3 protein: CASSRQYTEAFF. DNA of the CDR3: TGTGCCAGCAGTAGACAGTACACTGAAGCTTTCTTT.

The gene calls are TRBV19 and TRBJ1-4; D is undetermined. The length of the CDR3 is 12 residues. Germline CDR1 is LNHDA and CDR2 is SQIVND (reference sequence). V lost 8 bases to trimming and J lost 8 bases, with 12 bases between them. In DNA, the CDR3 is TGTGCCAGTGGCACCGCAGGAGAAAAACTGTTTTTT. It translates to CASGTAGEKLFF.

This chain joins TRBV16 and TRBJ1-2; D unresolved. This CDR3 contains 15 residues. V lost 0 bases, J lost 3 bases, and 11 bases lay in between. In germline, CDR1 is KGHSY, CDR2 FQNENV. The CDR3 DNA reads TGTGCCAGCAGCCAATCCCCAGGTTCGTACTATGGCTACACCTTC. The encoded protein is CASSQSPGSYYGYTF.

The rearrangement joins TRBV3-1 (or the pseudogene TRBV3-2) to TRBJ2-3; 11 bases line up with TRBD2. Germline V gene data show CDR1 as LGHDT and CDR2 as YNNKEL (reference sequence). The CDR3 contains 21 residues. Trimming cost V 2 bases and J 4 bases; bases outside gene matches: 20. In DNA form, the CDR3 reads TGTGCCAGCAGCCAATTTTCGTTTGGGCTAGCGGGGGGCCCCGGTTCAGATACGCAGTATTTT. Translation: CASSQFSFGLAGGPGSDTQYF.

The J gene is TRBJ1-1, the V gene TRBV5-1, with D maybe TRBD1 (6 bases). The CDR3 length is 14 residues. Between the trimmed V and J ends, which lost 0 bases and 6 bases, there was a span of 12 bases. Germline V CDR1 and CDR2: SGHRS, YFSETQ. The CDR3, as DNA: TGCGCCAGCAGCTTGGCCGCAGGGGCCGCTGAAGCTTTCTTT. The encoded protein is CASSLAAGAAEAFF.

The rearrangement uses TRBV5-1 and TRBJ2-7, with 7 bases matching TRBD1. This CDR3 is 16 amino acids long. Per germline, CDR1 SGHRS and CDR2 YFSETQ. With V trimmed by 4 bases and J by 0 bases, 10 bases remained unmatched. Here the CDR3 reads CASSPGPTGVSYEQYF. CDR3 nucleotide sequence: TGCGCCAGCAGCCCGGGCCCTACAGGGGTCTCCTACGAGCAGTACTTC.

The chain recombines TRBV28 with TRBJ1-1, with TRBD1 matching over 11 bases. This CDR3 contains 14 residues. J was trimmed by 3 bases and V by 6 bases; bases with no gene match: 3. Germline loops: CDR1 MDHEN, CDR2 SYDVKM. CDR3 amino acids: CASRRTGGYTEAFF. The CDR3, as DNA: TGTGCCAGCAGACGGACAGGGGGCTACACTGAAGCTTTCTTT.